This T cell receptor (beta chain) originates from a study of regulatory T cells in long-lasting Graves disease. The sample's time point: newly diagnosed GD, antithyroid drugs for less than 3 months. Preparation of the TCR library used RNA extracted from PBMCs. This clonotype was observed at least ten times. iRepertoire HTBI primers and Arm-PCR of CDR3 regions built TCR beta libraries. TCRdb redid the calling of the multiplex PCR reads with MiXCR, one entry per CDR3 protein. This table has roughly 320,000 distinct CDR3 sequences, over 15% appearing once. This sample was also put to use in a study of T cells in Graves' hyperthyroidism and ophthalmopathy.

The specimen was peripheral blood mononuclear cells (PBMCs), collected at new diagnosis, from a patient treated with antithyroid drugs. The source is a man in his forties or fifties with Graves disease.

The CDR3 sequence: CATKGVNTEAFF. The CDR3 DNA reads TGTGCCACCAAAGGGGTGAACACTGAAGCTTTCTTT. The chain links TRBV24-1 to TRBJ1-1; maybe TRBD1 (5 bases). The CDR3 is 12 residues long. Germline CDR1 is KGHDR and CDR2 is SFDVKD. Deletions cut 8 bases from V and 0 bases from J, with 6 bases between.